This T cell receptor beta chain emerged from a study of T cells in Graves' hyperthyroidism and ophthalmopathy. Study outcomes and limitations: A model of 13 V-J features distinguished ophthalmopathy from stable hyperthyroidism.

This clonotype was observed at least ten times. The antigen is unknown. Amplified TCR beta CDR3 regions derived from RNA transcripts. The TCR CDR3 was amplified in a first-round RT-PCR using the HTBI primer set. TCRdb independently ran MiXCR on the multiplex PCR reads; one entry per CDR3 protein. This sample has 650,000 to 850,000 distinct CDR3 sequences; 18% occur once, and the top ten carry about a sixth. CDR3 length: 13 residues. Per the germline V gene, CDR1 is MNHEY and CDR2 is SMNVEV (reference sequence). The ends lost 5 bases at V and 5 bases at J; junction bases unmatched: 5. Uncontrolled infections, other autoimmune diseases, pregnancy or lactation led to exclusion of patients. Blood from later-ophthalmopathy patients was taken at first hyperthyroidism diagnosis.

The receptor's source is a woman in her forties or fifties with Graves' hyperthyroidism that later progressed to Graves' ophthalmopathy. Sample: blood. V is TRBV27 and J is TRBJ2-7; 8 bases map to TRBD1. In DNA, the CDR3 is TGTGCCAGCAGTCCGCAGGGGGCCCACGAGCAGTACTTC. It codes for CASSPQGAHEQYF.